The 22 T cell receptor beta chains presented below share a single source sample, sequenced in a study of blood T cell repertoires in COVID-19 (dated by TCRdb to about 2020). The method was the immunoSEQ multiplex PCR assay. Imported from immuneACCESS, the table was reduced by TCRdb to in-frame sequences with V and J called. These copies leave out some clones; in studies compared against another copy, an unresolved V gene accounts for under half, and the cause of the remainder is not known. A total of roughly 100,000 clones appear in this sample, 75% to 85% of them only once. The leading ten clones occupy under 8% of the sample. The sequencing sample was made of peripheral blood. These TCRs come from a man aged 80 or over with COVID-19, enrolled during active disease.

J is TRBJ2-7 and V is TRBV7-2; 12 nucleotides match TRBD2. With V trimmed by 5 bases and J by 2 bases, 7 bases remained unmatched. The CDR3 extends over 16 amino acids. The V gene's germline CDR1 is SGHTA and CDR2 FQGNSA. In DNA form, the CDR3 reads TGTGCCAGCAGCCACACGACTAGCGGGGGCACCTACGAGCAGTACTTC. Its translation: CASSHTTSGGTYEQYF.

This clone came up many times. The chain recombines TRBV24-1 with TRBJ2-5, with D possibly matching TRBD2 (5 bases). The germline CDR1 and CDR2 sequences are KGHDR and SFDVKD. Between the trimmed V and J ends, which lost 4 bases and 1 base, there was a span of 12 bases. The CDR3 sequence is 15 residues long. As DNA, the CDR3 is TGTGCCACCAGTGACCCCACTAGTGTCCAAGAGACCCAGTACTTC. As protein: CATSDPTSVQETQYF.

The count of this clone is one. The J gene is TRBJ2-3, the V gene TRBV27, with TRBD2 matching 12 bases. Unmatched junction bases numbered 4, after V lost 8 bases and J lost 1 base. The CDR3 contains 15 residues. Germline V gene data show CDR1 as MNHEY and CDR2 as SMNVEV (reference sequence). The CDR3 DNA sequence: TGTGCCAGCGCCTGGACTAGCGGGGGCACAGATACGCAGTATTTT. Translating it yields CASAWTSGGTDTQYF.

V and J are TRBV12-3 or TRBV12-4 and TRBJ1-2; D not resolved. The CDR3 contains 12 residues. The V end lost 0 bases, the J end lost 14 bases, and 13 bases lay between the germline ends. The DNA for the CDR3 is TGTGCCAGCAGTTTAGCGGGCACGGTCGTGACCTTC. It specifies CASSLAGTVVTF.

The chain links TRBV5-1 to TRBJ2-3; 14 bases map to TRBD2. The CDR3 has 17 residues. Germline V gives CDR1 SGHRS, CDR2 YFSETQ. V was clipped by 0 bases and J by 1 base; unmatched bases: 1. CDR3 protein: CASSLGLAGGRTDTQYF. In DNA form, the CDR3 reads TGCGCCAGCAGCTTGGGACTAGCGGGAGGGCGCACAGATACGCAGTATTTT.

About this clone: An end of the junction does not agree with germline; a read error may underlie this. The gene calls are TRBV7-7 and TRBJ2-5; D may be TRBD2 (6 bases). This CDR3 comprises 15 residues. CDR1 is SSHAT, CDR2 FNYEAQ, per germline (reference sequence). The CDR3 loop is CASSLGGTYQETQYF. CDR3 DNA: TGTGCTAGCAGCCTAGGAGGGACTTACCAAGAGACCCAGTACTTC.

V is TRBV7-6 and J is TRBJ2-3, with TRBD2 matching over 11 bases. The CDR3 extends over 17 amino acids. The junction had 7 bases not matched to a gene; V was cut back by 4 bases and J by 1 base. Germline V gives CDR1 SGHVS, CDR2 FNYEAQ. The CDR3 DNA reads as TGTGCCAGCAGCTCATCGATTAGCGGGAGGGGCACAGATACGCAGTATTTT. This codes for CASSSSISGRGTDTQYF.

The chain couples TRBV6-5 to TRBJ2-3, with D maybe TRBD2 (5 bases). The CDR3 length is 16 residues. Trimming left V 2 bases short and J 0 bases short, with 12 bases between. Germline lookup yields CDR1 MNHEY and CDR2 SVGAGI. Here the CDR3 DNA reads TGTGCCAGCAGTTACGTGTTAGCGACAAGCACAGATACGCAGTATTTT. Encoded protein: CASSYVLATSTDTQYF.

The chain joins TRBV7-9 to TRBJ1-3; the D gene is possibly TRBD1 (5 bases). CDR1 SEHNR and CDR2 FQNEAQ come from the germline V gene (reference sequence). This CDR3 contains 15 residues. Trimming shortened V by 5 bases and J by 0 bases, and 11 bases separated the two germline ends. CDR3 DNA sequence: TGTGCCAGCAGCCCACGGGGGTTCTCTGGAAACACCATATATTTT. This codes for CASSPRGFSGNTIYF. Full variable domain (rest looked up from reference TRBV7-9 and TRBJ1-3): DTGVSQNPRHKITKRGQNVTFRCDPISEHNRLYWYRQTLGQGPEFLTYFQNEAQLEKSRLLSDRFSAERPKGSFSTLEIQRTEQGDSAMYLCASSPRGFSGNTIYFGEGSWLTVV.

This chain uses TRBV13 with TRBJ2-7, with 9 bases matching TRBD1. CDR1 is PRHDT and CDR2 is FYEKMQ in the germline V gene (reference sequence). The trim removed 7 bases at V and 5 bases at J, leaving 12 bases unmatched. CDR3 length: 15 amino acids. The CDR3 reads CASTLWGQGFNEQYF. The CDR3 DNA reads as TGTGCCAGCACCCTATGGGGACAGGGTTTCAACGAGCAGTACTTC. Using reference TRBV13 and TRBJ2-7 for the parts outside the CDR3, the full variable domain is AAGVIQSPRHLIKEKRETATLKCYPIPRHDTVYWYQQGPGQDPQFLISFYEKMQSDKGSIPDRFSAQQFSDYHSELNMSSLELGDSALYFCASTLWGQGFNEQYFGPGTRLTVT.

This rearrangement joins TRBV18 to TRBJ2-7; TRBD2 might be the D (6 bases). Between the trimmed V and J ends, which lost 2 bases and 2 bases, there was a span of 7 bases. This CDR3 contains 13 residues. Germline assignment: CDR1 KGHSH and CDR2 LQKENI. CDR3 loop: CASSPWGAYEQYF. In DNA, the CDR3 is TGTGCCAGCTCACCATGGGGGGCCTACGAGCAGTACTTC. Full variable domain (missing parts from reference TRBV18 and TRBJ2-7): NAGVMQNPRHLVRRRGQEARLRCSPMKGHSHVYWYRQLPEEGLKFMVYLQKENIIDESGMPKERFSAEFPKEGPSILRIQQVVRGDSAAYFCASSPWGAYEQYFGPGTRLTVT.

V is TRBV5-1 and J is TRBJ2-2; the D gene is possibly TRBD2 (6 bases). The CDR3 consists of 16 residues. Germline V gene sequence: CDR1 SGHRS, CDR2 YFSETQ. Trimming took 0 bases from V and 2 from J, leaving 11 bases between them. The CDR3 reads CASSLGASVNTGELFF. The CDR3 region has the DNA TGCGCCAGCAGCTTGGGGGCTAGCGTCAACACCGGGGAGCTGTTTTTT. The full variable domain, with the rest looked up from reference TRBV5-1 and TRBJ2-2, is KAGVTQTPRYLIKTRGQQVTLSCSPISGHRSVSWYQQTPGQGLQFLFEYFSETQRNKGNFPGRFSGRQFSNSRSEMNVSTLELGDSALYLCASSLGASVNTGELFFGEGSRLTVL.

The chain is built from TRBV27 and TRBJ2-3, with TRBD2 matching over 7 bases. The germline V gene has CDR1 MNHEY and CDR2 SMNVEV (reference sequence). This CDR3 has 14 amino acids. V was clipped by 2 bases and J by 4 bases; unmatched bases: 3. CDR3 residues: CASSLGGSADTQYF. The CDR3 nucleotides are TGTGCCAGCAGTTTAGGCGGGAGCGCAGATACGCAGTATTTT.

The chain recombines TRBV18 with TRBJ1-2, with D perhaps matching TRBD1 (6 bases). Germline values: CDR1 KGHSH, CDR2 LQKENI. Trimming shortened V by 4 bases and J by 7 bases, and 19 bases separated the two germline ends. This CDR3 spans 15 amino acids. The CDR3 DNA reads TGTGCCAGCTCACAGAGGACAGAACCTACTGGTGGCTACACCTTC. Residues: CASSQRTEPTGGYTF.

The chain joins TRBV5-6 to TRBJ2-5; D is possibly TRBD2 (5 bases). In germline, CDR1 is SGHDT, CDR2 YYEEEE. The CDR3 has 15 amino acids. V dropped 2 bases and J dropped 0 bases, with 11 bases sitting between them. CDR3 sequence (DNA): TGTGCCAGCAGCTTTCAGACTACCAACCAAGAGACCCAGTACTTC. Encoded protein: CASSFQTTNQETQYF. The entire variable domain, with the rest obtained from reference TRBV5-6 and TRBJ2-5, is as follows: DAGVTQSPTHLIKTRGQQVTLRCSPKSGHDTVSWYQQALGQGPQFIFQYYEEEERQRGNFPDRFSGHQFPNYSSELNVNALLLGDSALYLCASSFQTTNQETQYFGPGTRLLVL.

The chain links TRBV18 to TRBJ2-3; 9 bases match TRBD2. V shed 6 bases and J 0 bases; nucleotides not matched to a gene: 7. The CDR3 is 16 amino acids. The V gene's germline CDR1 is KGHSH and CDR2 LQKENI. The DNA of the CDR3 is TGTGCCAGCTCCCTACTTAGCGGGGGCAGCACAGATACGCAGTATTTT. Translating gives CASSLLSGGSTDTQYF.

CDR3 DNA sequence: TGTGCCTGGAGTACAGGGGCTACCCCTCGGCCCCAGCATTTT. This translates into CAWSTGATPRPQHF. The V and J genes are TRBV30 and TRBJ1-5; 7 bases map to TRBD1. The CDR3 is made up of 14 amino acids. V lost 2 bases to trimming and J lost 9 bases; unmatched junction nucleotides: 10. Germline V CDR1 and CDR2: GTSNPN, SVGIG (reference sequence).

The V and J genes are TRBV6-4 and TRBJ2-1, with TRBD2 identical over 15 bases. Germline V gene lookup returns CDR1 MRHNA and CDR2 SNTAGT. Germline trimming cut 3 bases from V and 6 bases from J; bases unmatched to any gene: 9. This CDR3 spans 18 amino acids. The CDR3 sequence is CASSDWTSGRVTANEQFF. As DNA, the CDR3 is TGTGCCAGCAGTGATTGGACTAGCGGGAGGGTTACGGCCAATGAGCAGTTCTTC.

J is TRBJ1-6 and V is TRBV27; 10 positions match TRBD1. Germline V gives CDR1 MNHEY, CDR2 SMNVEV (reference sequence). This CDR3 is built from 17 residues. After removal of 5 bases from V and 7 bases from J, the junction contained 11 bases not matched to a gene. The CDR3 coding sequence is TGTGCCAGCAGTCTCGGACAGGGGGGAGATTCGAATTCACCCCTCCACTTT. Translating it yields CASSLGQGGDSNSPLHF.

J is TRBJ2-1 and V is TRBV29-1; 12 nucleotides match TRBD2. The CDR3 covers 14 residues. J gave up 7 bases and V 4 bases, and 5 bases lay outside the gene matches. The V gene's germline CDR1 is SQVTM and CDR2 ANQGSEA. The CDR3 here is CSVVKGTSGNEQFF. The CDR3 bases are TGCAGCGTTGTCAAGGGGACTAGCGGGAATGAGCAGTTCTTC.

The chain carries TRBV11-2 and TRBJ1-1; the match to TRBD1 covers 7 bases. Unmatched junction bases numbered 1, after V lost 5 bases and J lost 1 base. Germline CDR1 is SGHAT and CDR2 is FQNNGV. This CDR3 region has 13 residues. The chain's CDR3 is CASSGDRNTEAFF. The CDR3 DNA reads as TGTGCCAGCAGCGGGGACAGGAACACTGAAGCTTTCTTT.

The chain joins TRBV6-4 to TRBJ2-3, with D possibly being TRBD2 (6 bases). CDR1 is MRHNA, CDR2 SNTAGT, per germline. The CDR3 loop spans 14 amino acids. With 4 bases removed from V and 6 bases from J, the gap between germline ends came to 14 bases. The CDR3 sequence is CASSVTGVGDTQYF. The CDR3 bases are TGTGCCAGCAGTGTAACGGGAGTTGGGGATACGCAGTATTTT.